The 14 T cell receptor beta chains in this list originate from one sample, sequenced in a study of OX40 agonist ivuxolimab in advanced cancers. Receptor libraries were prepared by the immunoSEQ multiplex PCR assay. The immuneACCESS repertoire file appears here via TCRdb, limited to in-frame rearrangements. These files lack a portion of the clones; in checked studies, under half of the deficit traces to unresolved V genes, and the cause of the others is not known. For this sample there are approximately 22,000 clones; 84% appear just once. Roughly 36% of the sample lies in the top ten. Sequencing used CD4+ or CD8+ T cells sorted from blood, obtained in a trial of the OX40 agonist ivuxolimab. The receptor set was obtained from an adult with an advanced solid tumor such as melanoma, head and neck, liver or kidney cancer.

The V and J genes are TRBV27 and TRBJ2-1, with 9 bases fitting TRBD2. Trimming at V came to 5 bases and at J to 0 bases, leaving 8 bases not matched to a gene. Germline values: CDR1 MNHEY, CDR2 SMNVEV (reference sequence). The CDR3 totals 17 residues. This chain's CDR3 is CASSTPTSGPSYNEQFF. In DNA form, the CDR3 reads TGTGCCAGCAGTACACCGACTAGCGGCCCCTCCTACAATGAGCAGTTCTTC.

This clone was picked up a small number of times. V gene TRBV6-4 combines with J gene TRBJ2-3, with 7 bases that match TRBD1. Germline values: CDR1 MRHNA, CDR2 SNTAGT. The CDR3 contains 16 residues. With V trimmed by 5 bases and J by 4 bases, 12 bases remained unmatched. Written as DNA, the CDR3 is TGTGCCAGCAGTCCCCAGGGGGAGACGGATGCAGATACGCAGTATTTT. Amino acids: CASSPQGETDADTQYF.

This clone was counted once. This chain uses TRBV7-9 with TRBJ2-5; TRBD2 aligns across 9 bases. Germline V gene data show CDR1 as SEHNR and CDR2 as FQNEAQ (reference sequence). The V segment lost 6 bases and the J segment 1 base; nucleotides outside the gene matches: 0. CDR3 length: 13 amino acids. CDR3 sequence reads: CASRRGGQETQYF. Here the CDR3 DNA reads TGTGCCAGCAGGCGGGGGGGCCAAGAGACCCAGTACTTC. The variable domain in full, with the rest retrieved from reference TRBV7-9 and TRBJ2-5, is DTGVSQNPRHKITKRGQNVTFRCDPISEHNRLYWYRQTLGQGPEFLTYFQNEAQLEKSRLLSDRFSAERPKGSFSTLEIQRTEQGDSAMYLCASRRGGQETQYFGPGTRLLVL.

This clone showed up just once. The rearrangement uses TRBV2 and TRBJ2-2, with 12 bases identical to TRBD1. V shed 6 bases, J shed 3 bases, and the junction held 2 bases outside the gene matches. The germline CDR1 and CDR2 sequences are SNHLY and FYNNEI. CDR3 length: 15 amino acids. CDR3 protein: CASRRDRGHTGELFF. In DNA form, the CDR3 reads TGTGCCAGCAGGAGGGACAGGGGGCACACCGGGGAGCTGTTTTTT.

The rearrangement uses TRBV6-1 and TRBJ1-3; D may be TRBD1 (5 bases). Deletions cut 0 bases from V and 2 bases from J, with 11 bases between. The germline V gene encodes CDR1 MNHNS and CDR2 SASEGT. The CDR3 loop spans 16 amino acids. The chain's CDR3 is CASSEAPGNPGNTIYF. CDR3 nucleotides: TGTGCCAGCAGTGAAGCTCCAGGGAATCCTGGAAACACCATATATTTT.

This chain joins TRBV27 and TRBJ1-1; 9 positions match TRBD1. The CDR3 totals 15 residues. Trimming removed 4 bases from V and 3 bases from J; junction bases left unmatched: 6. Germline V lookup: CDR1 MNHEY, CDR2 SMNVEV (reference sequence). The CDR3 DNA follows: TGTGCCAGCAGTTCGGGACAGGGCCTCGACACTGAAGCTTTCTTT. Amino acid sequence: CASSSGQGLDTEAFF.

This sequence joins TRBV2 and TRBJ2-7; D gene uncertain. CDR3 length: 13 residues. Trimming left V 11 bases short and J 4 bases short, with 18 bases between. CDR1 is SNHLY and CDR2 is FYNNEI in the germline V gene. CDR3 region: CAGMRQSDYEQYF. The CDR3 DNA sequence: TGTGCCGGAATGCGGCAGTCTGATTACGAGCAGTACTTC.

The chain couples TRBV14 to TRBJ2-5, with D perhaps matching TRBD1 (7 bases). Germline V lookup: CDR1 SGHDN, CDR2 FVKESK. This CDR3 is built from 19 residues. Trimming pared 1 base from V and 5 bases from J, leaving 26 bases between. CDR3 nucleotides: TGTGCCAGCAGCCAAGTTTCGCCCGTAAACAGGGGCGGGGTGGAGACCCAGTACTTC. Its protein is CASSQVSPVNRGGVETQYF.

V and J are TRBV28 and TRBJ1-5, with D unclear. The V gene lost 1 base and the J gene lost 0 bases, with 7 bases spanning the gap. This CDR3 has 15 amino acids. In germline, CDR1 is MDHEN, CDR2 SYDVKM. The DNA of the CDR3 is TGTGCCAGCAGTTTATACCGGTATAGCAATCAGCCCCAGCATTTT. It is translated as CASSLYRYSNQPQHF.

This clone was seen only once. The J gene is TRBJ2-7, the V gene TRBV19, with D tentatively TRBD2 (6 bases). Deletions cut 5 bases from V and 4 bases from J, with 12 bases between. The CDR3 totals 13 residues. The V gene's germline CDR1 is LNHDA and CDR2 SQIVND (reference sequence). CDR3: CASSPGTLYEQYF. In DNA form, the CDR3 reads TGTGCCAGTAGTCCCGGGACTTTGTACGAGCAGTACTTC.

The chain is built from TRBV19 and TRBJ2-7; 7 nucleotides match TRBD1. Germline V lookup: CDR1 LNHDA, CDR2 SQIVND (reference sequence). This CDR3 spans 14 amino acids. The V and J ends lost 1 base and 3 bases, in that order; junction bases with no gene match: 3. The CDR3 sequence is CASSIGTGVYEQYF. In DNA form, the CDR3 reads TGTGCCAGTAGTATAGGAACAGGGGTCTACGAGCAGTACTTC.

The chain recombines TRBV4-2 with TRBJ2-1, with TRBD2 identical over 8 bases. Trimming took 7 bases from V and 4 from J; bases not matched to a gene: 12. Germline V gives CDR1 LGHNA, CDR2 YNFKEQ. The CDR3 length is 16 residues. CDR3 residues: CASTYGGRSSYNEQFF. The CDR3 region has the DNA TGTGCCAGCACATATGGCGGGAGGTCGAGTTACAATGAGCAGTTCTTC.

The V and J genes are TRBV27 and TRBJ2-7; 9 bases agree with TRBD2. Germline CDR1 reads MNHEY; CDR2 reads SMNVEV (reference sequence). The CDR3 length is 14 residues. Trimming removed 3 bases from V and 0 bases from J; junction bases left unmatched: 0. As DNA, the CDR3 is TGTGCCAGCAGTTTTAGCGGGAGCTCCTACGAGCAGTACTTC. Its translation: CASSFSGSSYEQYF.

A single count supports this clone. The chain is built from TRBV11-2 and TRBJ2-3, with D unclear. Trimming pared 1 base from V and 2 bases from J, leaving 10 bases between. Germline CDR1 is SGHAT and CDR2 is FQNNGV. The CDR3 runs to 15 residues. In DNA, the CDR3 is TGTGCCAGCAGCTTAGGTCCTCCAAACACAGATACGCAGTATTTT. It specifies CASSLGPPNTDTQYF.